The TCR beta chain under discussion was sequenced for a study of blood T cells in healthy people across ages. Study conclusions and caveats: Per million T cells, the diversity of TCR beta decreased roughly linearly as age advanced.

Germline V gives CDR1 SGHDT, CDR2 YYEEEE. The CDR3 covers 15 residues. A second PCR of roughly 7 to 11 cycles used a sample-barcoded 5' primer and a J-beta primer mix. Every single cDNA molecule received a tag from a template-switch adaptor with 12 random nucleotides. All samples gave at least 3 million CDR3-containing paired-end reads. TCRdb redid the calling of the 5' RACE reads with MiXCR, one entry per CDR3 protein. The table has 980,000 or so distinct CDR3 sequences, about 48% seen once; the top ten hold about an eighth. For this clonotype: No antigen is known for it.

The rearrangement joins TRBV5-6 to TRBJ2-4; D is perhaps TRBD1 or TRBD2 (5 bases each). Gene TRBJ2-7 matches the end of the DNA better, so the J call may be wrong. The receptor was isolated from a man younger than 45 in good health. The sample comprised blood. The CDR3, as DNA: TGTGCCAGCAGCTTGGGGCCATTGGGACCCTACGAGCAGTACTTC. This translates into CASSLGPLGPYEQYF.